Here is one T cell receptor (beta chain) with its context. Its antigen remains unknown. The CDR3 has 15 residues. CDR1 is SGHDT and CDR2 is YYEEEE in the germline V gene. Trimming removed 0 bases from V and 8 bases from J; junction bases left unmatched: 5. The data belong to a study of cytomegalovirus exposure and HLA in healthy donors. Study observations and caveats: What TCR beta sequences reportedly achieved was accurate prediction of HLA-A and HLA-B alleles in most subjects.

With 60 Vbeta and 13 Jbeta primers, the PCR was carried out. TCRdb keeps only in-frame clones here, not all; method: immunoSEQ multiplex PCR. Its clone listing holds tens of thousands of clones. The specimen sequenced was PBMCs. The source is a human donor in good health. The chain uses TRBV5-6 and TRBJ1-6; 7 bases map to TRBD1. This CDR3 reads CASSLEQGRHSPLHF. In DNA, the CDR3 is TGTGCCAGCAGCTTGGAACAGGGGAGACATTCACCCCTCCACTTT.